The sequence of this T cell receptor (beta chain) was determined in a study of T-cell reconstitution after alpha-beta-depleted transplantation in children. Unique molecular identifiers were used to barcode this TCRbeta library. TCRdb redid the calling of the PCR reads with MiXCR, one entry per CDR3 protein. The sample holds just over 950,000 distinct CDR3 sequences, 25% to 30% seen once. The CDR3 has 15 residues. CDR1 and CDR2 (germline): SGDLS, YYNGEE. Trimming cost V 1 base and J 4 bases; bases outside gene matches: 7. This receptor was taken from a boy under two years old who had a stem cell transplant for SCID, so the T cells may come from the graft donor. V is TRBV9 and J is TRBJ1-1, with 7 bases aligning to TRBD1. Sequencing used PBMCs, mostly from graft donor cells, obtained 360 days after TCRalphabeta/CD19-depleted stem cell transplant. CDR3 amino acids: CASSVQGGVPTEAFF. In nucleotides, the CDR3 is TGTGCCAGCAGCGTACAGGGGGGGGTTCCCACTGAAGCTTTCTTT.